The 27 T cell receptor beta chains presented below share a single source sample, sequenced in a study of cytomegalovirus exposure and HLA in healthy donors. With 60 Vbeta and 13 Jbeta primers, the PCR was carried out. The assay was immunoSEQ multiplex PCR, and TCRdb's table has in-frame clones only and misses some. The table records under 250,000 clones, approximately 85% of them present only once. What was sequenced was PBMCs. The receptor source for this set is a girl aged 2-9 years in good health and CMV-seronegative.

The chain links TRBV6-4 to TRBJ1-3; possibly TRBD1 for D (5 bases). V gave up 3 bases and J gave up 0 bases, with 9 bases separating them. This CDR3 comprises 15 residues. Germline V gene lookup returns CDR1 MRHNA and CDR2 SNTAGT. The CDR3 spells CASSEQANSGNTIYF. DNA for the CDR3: TGTGCCAGCAGTGAACAGGCGAACTCTGGAAACACCATATATTTT.

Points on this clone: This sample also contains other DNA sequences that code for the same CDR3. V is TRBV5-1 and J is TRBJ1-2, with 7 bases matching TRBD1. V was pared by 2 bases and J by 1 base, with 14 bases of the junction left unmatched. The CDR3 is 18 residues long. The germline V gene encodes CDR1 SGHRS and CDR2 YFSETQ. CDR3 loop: CASSFRGQTVGLNYGYTF. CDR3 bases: TGCGCCAGCAGCTTCCGGGGACAGACCGTTGGCCTTAACTATGGCTACACCTTC. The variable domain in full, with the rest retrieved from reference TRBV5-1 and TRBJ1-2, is KAGVTQTPRYLIKTRGQQVTLSCSPISGHRSVSWYQQTPGQGLQFLFEYFSETQRNKGNFPGRFSGRQFSNSRSEMNVSTLELGDSALYLCASSFRGQTVGLNYGYTFGSGTRLTVV.

The DNA of the CDR3 is TGTGCCAGCAGCCCGACAGACAGGCCCTACGAGCAGTACTTC. Translated: CASSPTDRPYEQYF. The chain joins TRBV9 to TRBJ2-7; a weak D match, TRBD1 (6 bases). The germline CDR1 and CDR2 sequences are SGDLS and YYNGEE. The CDR3 covers 14 residues. The V end lost 4 bases, the J end lost 2 bases, and 13 bases lay between the germline ends.

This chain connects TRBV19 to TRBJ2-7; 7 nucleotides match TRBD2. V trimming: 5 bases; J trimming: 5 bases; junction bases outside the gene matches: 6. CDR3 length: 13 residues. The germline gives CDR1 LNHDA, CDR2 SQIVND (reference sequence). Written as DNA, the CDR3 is TGTGCCAGTAGTGCTGGCCGGGGGGACGAGCAGTACTTC. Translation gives CASSAGRGDEQYF.

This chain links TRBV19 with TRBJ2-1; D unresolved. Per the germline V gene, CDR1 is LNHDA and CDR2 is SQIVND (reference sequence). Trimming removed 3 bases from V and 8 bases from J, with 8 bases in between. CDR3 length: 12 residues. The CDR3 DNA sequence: TGTGCCAGTAGTATTAAGCCCTATGAGCAGTTCTTC. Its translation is CASSIKPYEQFF.

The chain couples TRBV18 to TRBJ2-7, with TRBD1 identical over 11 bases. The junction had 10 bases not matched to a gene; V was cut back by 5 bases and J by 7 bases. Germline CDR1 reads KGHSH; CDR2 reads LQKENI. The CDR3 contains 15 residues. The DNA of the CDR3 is TGTGCCAGCTCAGTGTACGGACAGGGGGCCTCAGAGCAGTACTTC. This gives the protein CASSVYGQGASEQYF.

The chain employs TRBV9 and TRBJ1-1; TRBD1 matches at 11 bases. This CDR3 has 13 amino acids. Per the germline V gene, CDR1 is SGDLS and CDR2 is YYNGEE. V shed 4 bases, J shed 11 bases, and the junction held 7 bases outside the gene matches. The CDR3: CASSPRDRGGAFF. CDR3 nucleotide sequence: TGTGCCAGCAGCCCCCGGGACAGGGGGGGGGCTTTCTTT.

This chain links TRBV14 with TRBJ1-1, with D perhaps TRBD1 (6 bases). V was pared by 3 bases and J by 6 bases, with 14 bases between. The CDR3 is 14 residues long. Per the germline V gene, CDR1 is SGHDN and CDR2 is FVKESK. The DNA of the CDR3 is TGTGCCAGCAGCCATCGGGACATAGCCCCTGAAGCTTTCTTT. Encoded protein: CASSHRDIAPEAFF.

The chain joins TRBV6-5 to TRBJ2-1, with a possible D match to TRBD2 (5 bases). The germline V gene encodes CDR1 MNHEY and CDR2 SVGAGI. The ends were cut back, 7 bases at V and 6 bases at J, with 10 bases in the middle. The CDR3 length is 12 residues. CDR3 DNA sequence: TGTGCCAGCATGGATCGGGGCAATGAGCAGTTCTTC. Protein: CASMDRGNEQFF.

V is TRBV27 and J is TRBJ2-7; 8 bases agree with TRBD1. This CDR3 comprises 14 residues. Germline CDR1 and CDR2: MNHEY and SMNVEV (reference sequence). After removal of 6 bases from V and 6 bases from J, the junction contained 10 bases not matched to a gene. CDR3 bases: TGTGCCAGCAGCCACAGGGGGTTTGCGGGCGAGCAGTACTTC. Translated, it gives CASSHRGFAGEQYF.

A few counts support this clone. The DNA of the CDR3 is TGTGCCAGCAGAGCAGGCTCGGTCACTGAAGCTTTCTTT. It yields the protein CASRAGSVTEAFF. The chain combines TRBV2 with TRBJ1-1; D gene unclear. Per germline, CDR1 SNHLY and CDR2 FYNNEI. Deletions cut 6 bases from V and 4 bases from J, with 12 bases between. The length of the CDR3 is 13 residues.

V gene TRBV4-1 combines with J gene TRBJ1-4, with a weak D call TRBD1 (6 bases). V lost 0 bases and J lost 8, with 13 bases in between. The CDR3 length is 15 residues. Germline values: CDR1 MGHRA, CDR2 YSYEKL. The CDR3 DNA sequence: TGCGCCAGCAGCCAAGATAGGGGGGGCGGAGAAAAACTGTTTTTT. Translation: CASSQDRGGGEKLFF.

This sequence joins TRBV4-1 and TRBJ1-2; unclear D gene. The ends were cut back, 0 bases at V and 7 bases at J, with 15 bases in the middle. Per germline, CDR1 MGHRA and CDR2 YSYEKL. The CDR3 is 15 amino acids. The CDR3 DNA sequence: TGCGCCAGCAGCCAAGATTTGGTTCCCCTCGGTGGCTACACCTTC. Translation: CASSQDLVPLGGYTF.

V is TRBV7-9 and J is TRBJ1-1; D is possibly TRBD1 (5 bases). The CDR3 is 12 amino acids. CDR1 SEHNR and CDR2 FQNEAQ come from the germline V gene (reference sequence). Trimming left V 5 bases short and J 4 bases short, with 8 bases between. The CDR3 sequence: CASSPGPTEAFF. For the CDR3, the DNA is TGTGCCAGCAGCCCAGGGCCCACTGAAGCTTTCTTT.

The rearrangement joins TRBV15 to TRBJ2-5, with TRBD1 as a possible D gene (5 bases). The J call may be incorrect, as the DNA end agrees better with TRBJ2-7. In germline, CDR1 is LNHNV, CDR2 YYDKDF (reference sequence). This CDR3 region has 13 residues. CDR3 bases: TGTGCCACCAGCAGAGTACAGGACTACGAGCAGTACTTC. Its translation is CATSRVQDYEQYF.

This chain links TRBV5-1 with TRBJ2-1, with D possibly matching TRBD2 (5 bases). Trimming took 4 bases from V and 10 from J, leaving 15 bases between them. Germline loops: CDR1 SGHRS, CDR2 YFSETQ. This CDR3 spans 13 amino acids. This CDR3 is CASSPKTNEEQFF. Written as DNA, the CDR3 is TGCGCCAGCAGCCCTAAGACTAACGAGGAGCAGTTCTTC.

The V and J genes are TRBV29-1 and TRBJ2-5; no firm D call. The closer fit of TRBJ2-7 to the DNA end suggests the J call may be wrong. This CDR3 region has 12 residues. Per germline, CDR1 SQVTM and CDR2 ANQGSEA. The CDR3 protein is CSATASSYEQYF. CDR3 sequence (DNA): TGCAGCGCTACGGCTAGCTCCTACGAGCAGTACTTC.

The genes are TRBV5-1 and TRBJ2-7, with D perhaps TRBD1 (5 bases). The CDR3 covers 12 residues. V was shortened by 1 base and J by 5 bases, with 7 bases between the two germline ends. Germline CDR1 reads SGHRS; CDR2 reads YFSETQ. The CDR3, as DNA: TGCGCCAGCAGCTTGATCAGGGACGAGCAGTACTTC. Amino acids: CASSLIRDEQYF.

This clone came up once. As DNA, the CDR3 is TGTGCTAGTGGTTTGTCCCCTAGCGGGAGGCTGTCGGGGGAGCAGTACTTC. This sequence encodes CASGLSPSGRLSGEQYF. The chain joins TRBV12-5 to TRBJ2-7, with 11 nucleotides matching TRBD2. In germline, CDR1 is LGHNT, CDR2 FRNRAP. This CDR3 has 17 residues. V lost 2 bases, J lost 7 bases, and 13 bases stayed unmatched.

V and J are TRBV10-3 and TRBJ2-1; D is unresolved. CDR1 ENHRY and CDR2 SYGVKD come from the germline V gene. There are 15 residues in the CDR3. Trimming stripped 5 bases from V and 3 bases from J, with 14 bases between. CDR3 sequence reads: CAISTSKPVYNEQFF. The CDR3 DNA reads TGTGCCATCAGTACTTCAAAGCCCGTCTACAATGAGCAGTTCTTC.

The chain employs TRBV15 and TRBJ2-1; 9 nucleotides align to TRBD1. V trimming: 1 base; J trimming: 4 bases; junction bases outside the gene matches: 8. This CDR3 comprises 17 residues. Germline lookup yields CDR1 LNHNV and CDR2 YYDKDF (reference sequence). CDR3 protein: CATSRGGGTGFYNEQFF. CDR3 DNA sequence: TGTGCCACCAGCAGAGGGGGCGGGACAGGGTTTTACAATGAGCAGTTCTTC.

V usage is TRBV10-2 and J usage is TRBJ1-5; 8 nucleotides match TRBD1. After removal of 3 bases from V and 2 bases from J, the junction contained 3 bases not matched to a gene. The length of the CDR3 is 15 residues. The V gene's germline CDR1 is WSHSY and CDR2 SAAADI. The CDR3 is CASSDSGQGNQPQHF. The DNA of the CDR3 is TGCGCCAGCAGTGACTCGGGACAGGGCAATCAGCCCCAGCATTTT.

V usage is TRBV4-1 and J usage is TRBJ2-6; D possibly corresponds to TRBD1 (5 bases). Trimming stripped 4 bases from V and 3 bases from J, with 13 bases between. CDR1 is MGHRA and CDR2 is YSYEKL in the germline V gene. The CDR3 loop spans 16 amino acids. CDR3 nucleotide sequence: TGCGCCAGCAGCCTTGGGCAGGGTTATGGGGCCAACGTCCTGACTTTC. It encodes CASSLGQGYGANVLTF.

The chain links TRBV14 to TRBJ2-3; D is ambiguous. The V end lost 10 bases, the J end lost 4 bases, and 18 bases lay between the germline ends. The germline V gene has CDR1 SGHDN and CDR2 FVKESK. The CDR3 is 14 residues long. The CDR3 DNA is TGTGCCACCACGCCCTACTTGACTTCAGATACGCAGTATTTT. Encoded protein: CATTPYLTSDTQYF.

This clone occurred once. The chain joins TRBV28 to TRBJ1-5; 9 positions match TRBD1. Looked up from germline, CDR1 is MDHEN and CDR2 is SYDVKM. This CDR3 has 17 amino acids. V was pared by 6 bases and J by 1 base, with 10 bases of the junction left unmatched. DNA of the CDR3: TGTGCCAGCAGCTACACAGGGGGCATTTCAAGCAATCAGCCCCAGCATTTT. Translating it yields CASSYTGGISSNQPQHF.

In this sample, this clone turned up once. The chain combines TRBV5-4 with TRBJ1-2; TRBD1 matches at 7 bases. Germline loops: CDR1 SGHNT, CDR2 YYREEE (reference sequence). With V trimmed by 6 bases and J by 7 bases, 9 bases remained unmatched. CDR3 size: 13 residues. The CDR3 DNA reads TGTGCCAGCACATTCTTCGACAGGGCTGGCTACACCTTC. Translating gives CASTFFDRAGYTF. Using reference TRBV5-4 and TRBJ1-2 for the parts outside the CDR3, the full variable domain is ETGVTQSPTHLIKTRGQQVTLRCSSQSGHNTVSWYQQALGQGPQFIFQYYREEENGRGNFPPRFSGLQFPNYSSELNVNALELDDSALYLCASTFFDRAGYTFGSGTRLTVV.

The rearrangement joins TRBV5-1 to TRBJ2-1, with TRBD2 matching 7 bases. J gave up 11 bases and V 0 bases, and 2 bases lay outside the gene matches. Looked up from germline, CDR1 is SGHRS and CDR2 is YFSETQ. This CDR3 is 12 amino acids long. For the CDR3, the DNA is TGCGCCAGCAGCTTGGCGGGGACTAAGCAGTTCTTC. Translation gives CASSLAGTKQFF.